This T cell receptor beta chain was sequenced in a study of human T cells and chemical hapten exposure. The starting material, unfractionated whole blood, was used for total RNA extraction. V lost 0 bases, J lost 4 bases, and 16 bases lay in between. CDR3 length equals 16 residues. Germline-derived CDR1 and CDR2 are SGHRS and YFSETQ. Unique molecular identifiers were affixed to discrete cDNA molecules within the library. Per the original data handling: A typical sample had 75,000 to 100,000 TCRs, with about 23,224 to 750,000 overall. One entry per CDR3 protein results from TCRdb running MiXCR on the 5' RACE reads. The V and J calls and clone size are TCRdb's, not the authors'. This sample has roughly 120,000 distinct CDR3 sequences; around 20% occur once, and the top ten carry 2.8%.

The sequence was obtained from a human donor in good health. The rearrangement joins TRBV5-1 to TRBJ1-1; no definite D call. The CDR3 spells CASSLARLEGGTEAFF. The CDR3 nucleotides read TGCGCCAGCAGCTTGGCCAGGCTGGAGGGAGGCACTGAAGCTTTCTTT.